This T cell receptor (beta chain) was recorded in a study of blood T cell repertoires in COVID-19. CDR3 length equals 11 residues. V lost 8 bases and J 5 bases, leaving 9 bases between the germline ends. Germline lookup yields CDR1 MNHEY and CDR2 SVGAGI. Assay used: immunoSEQ multiplex PCR; TCRdb lists only in-frame clones, some missing. Of 80,000 to 100,000 clones listed, just over 90% are singletons. The V and J genes are TRBV6-5 and TRBJ1-2, with D maybe TRBD1 (6 bases). This clonotype was sampled from a man in his sixties with acute or convalescent COVID-19. What was sequenced was peripheral blood. In nucleotides, the CDR3 is TGTGCCAGCTCGGGACATTATGGCTACACCTTC. It specifies CASSGHYGYTF.